This is a list of T cell receptor beta chains from one sample in a study of Ad26.COV2.S vaccination and SARS-CoV-2 variants. Only in-frame clones appear in the TCRdb table, and some are missing; sequencing was by immunoSEQ multiplex PCR. The profile shows around 320,000 clones, around 81% of them singletons. Specimen: peripheral blood, collected in a trial of Ad26.COV2.S vaccine versus placebo. Receptor source: a person between 18 and 65 years old who received the Ad26.COV2.S COVID-19 vaccine or a placebo. Both conserved end residues are part of each CDR3. Where a row states a size, it is once, few, many or the class of an expanded clone; other rows omit it.

V gene: TRBV6-5; J gene: TRBJ1-1; clone size: NA; CDR3 protein: CASRLGNSDTEAFF
V gene: TRBV19; J gene: TRBJ2-3; clone size: NA; CDR3 protein: CASSWGGITDTQYF
V gene: TRBV25-1; J gene: TRBJ2-3; clone size: NA; CDR3 protein: CASSPGTSVDTQYF
V gene: TRBV6-5; J gene: TRBJ1-5; clone size: NA; CDR3 protein: CASSSRGPNQPQHF
V gene: TRBV6-6; J gene: TRBJ1-3; clone size: NA; CDR3 protein: CASSSLDPSSGNTIYF
V gene: TRBV29-1; J gene: TRBJ1-2; clone size: NA; CDR3 protein: CSVRTGGDGYTF
V gene: TRBV27; J gene: TRBJ2-2; clone size: NA; CDR3 protein: CASSLDSTGELFF
V gene: TRBV5-1; J gene: TRBJ1-2; clone size: NA; CDR3 protein: CASSLNRQAEVGYTF
V gene: TRBV2; J gene: TRBJ2-3; clone size: NA; CDR3 protein: CASSERGDTQYF
V gene: TRBV7-8; J gene: TRBJ2-7; clone size: NA; CDR3 protein: CASSLRQGLYGEQYF
V gene: TRBV6-2/TRBV6-3; J gene: TRBJ2-2; clone size: NA; CDR3 protein: CASSRMGDTGELFF
V gene: TRBV6-5; J gene: TRBJ1-2; clone size: NA; CDR3 protein: CASRIDRGGGYTF
V gene: TRBV5-5; J gene: TRBJ2-5; clone size: NA; CDR3 protein: CASSLRTSGPTQYF
V gene: TRBV27; J gene: TRBJ2-2; clone size: NA; CDR3 protein: CASSYAGQGHGTGELFF
V gene: TRBV9; J gene: TRBJ1-4; clone size: NA; CDR3 protein: CASSPRAATNEKLFF
V gene: TRBV9; J gene: TRBJ2-1; clone size: NA; CDR3 protein: CASSVGASSYNEQFF
V gene: TRBV5-6; J gene: TRBJ2-5; clone size: NA; CDR3 protein: CASSLGQTETQYF
V gene: TRBV28; J gene: TRBJ1-5; clone size: NA; CDR3 protein: CASSISTGGSNQPQHF
V gene: TRBV5-8; J gene: TRBJ1-2; clone size: once; CDR3 protein: CASSLDGYTF
V gene: TRBV5-1; J gene: TRBJ2-7; clone size: NA; CDR3 protein: CASSSEAGAYTYEQYF
V gene: TRBV29-1; J gene: TRBJ1-2; clone size: NA; CDR3 protein: CSVEQGAKYGYTF
V gene: TRBV15; J gene: TRBJ2-2; clone size: NA; CDR3 protein: CATSRDSAVNTGELFF
V gene: TRBV6-5; J gene: TRBJ2-7; clone size: NA; CDR3 protein: CASSIPGPEQYF
V gene: TRBV10-1; J gene: TRBJ2-2; clone size: NA; CDR3 protein: CASSEPSTGELFF
V gene: TRBV28; J gene: TRBJ1-3; clone size: NA; CDR3 protein: CASSLLTSSGNTIYF
V gene: TRBV28; J gene: TRBJ1-6; clone size: few; CDR3 protein: CASSGDRGYVSPLHF
V gene: TRBV27; J gene: TRBJ2-6; clone size: NA; CDR3 protein: CASSNLTVLSGANVLTF
V gene: TRBV7-9; J gene: TRBJ1-1; clone size: NA; CDR3 protein: CASSLGTGEYTEAFF